This T cell receptor beta chain was observed in a study of tumor-infiltrating lymphocytes in oesophageal squamous cell carcinoma. This clonotype was detected many times. Germline V gene sequence: CDR1 SGHRS, CDR2 YFSETQ. The V end was cut by 0 bases, the J end by 2 bases, with 14 bases between. This CDR3 has 16 residues. TCRdb re-called the PCR reads through MiXCR, storing one row per CDR3 protein. The data show more than 15,000 distinct CDR3 sequences, with around 48% seen just once and under 55% held by the top ten. This TCR was sampled from a female donor with esophageal squamous cell carcinoma. Sequencing used normal esophageal tissue next to the tumor. The genes are TRBV5-1 and TRBJ2-5; weak D call: TRBD1 (5 bases). The CDR3 is CASSLAGNLNQETQYF. The CDR3 nucleotides are TGCGCCAGCAGCTTGGCAGGGAACCTGAATCAAGAGACCCAGTACTTC.